This T cell receptor beta chain is drawn from a study of TIL therapy for anti-PD-1-resistant metastatic lung cancer. Whole-study context: Half of patients were current or former smokers.

V lost 4 bases and J 5 bases, leaving 9 bases between the germline ends. CDR1 LGHNA and CDR2 YNFKEQ come from the germline V gene. The length of the CDR3 is 12 residues. Sequencing used immunoSEQ v3. Each library reached 1.5 million to 2.5 million read pairs, or about 5-6.5 million at deep level. TCRdb keeps only in-frame clones here, not all; method: immunoSEQ multiplex PCR. The sample lists about 19,000 clones, over 60% occurring once. The time point: pre-treatment sample, taken before nivolumab and TIL therapy. Enrollment ran from 2017 to early 2020. V and J are TRBV4-2 and TRBJ2-7, with a tentative D call TRBD2 (5 bases). The receptor's source is a person aged 25 to 85 with non-small cell lung cancer. The sequencing here drew on blood, taken at baseline. CDR3 bases: TGTGCCAGCAGCCCTTGGGGAGACGAGCAGTACTTC. This translates into CASSPWGDEQYF.